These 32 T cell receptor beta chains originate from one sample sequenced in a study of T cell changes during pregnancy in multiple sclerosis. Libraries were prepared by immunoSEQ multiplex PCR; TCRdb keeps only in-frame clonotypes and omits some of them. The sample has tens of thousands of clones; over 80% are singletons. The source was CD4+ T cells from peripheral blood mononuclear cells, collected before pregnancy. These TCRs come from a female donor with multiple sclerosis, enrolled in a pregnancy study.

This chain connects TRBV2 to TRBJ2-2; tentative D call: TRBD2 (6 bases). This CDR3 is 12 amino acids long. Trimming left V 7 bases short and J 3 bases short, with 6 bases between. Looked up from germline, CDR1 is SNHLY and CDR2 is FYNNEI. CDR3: CASTGDTGELFF. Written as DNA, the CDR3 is TGTGCCAGCACGGGGGACACCGGGGAGCTGTTTTTT. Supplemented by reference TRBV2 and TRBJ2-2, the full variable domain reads EPEVTQTPSHQVTQMGQEVILRCVPISNHLYFYWYRQILGQKVEFLVSFYNNEISEKSEIFDDQFSVERPDGSNFTLKIRSTKLEDSAMYFCASTGDTGELFFGEGSRLTVL.

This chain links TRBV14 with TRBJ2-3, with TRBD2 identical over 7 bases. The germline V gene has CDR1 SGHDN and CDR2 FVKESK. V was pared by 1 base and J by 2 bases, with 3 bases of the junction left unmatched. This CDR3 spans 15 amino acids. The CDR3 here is CASSQVAGVTDTQYF. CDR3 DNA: TGTGCCAGCAGCCAAGTTGCGGGGGTCACAGATACGCAGTATTTT.

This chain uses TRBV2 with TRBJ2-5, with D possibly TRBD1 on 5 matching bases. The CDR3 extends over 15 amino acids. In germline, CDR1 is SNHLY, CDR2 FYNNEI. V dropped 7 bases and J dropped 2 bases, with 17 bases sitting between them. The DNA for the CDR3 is TGTGCCAGCAAGAGTGAGTCGACAGAGCAAGAGACCCAGTACTTC. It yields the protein CASKSESTEQETQYF.

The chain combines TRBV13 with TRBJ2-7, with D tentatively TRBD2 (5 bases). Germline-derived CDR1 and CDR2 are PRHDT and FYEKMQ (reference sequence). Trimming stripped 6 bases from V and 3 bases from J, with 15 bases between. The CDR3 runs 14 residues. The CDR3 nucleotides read TGTGCCAGCAGTACCTCGGGGAAATACTACGAGCAGTACTTC. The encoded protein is CASSTSGKYYEQYF.

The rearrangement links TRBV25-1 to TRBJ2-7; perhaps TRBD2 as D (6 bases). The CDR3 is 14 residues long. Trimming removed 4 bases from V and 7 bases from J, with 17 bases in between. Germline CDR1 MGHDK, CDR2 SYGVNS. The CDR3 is CASSVSGTAGEQYF. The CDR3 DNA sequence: TGTGCCAGCAGTGTTTCAGGGACGGCGGGGGAGCAGTACTTC.

The DNA of the CDR3 is TGTGCCAGCAGCTCCTGGACAGGATTCTCTGGAAACACCATATATTTT. Translation gives CASSSWTGFSGNTIYF. The rearrangement links TRBV9 to TRBJ1-3; 7 bases map to TRBD1. J lost 0 bases, V lost 4 bases, and 7 bases had no gene match. CDR3 size: 16 residues. The germline V gene has CDR1 SGDLS and CDR2 YYNGEE.

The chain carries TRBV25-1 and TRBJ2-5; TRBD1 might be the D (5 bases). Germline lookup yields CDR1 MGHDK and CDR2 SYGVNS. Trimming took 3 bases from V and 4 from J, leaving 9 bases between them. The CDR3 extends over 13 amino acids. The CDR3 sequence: CASSDLGRETQYF. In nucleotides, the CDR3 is TGTGCCAGCAGTGACCTGGGGCGAGAGACCCAGTACTTC.

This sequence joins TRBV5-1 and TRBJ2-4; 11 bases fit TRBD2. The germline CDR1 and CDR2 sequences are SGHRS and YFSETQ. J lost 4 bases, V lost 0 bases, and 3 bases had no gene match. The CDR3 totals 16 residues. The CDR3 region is CASSLVASGGKNIQYF. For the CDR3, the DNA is TGCGCCAGCAGCTTGGTAGCTAGCGGGGGGAAAAACATTCAGTACTTC.

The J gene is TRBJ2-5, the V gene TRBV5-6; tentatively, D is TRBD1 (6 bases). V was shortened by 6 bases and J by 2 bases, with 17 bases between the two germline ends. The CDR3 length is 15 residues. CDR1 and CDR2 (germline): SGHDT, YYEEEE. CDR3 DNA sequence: TGTGCCAGCATTTCGATGGACAGAGCTCAAGAGACCCAGTACTTC. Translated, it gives CASISMDRAQETQYF.

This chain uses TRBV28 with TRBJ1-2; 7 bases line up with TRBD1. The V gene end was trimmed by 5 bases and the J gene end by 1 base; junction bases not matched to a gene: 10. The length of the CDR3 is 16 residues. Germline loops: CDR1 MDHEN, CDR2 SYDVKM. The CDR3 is CASSHLQGSFNYGYTF. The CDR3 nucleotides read TGTGCCAGCAGTCACTTACAGGGGAGTTTTAACTATGGCTACACCTTC.

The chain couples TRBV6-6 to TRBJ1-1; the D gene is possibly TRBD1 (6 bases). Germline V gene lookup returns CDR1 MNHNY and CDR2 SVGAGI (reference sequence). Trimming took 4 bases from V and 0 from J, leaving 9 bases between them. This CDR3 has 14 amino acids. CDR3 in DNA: TGTGCCAGCAGTTTCGGACAGCTGAACACTGAAGCTTTCTTT. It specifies CASSFGQLNTEAFF.

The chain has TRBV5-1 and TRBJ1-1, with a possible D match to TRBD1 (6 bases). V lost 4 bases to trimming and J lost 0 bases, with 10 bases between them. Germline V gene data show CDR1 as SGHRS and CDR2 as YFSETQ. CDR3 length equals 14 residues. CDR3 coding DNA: TGCGCCAGCAGCACTGGACAGCTGAACACTGAAGCTTTCTTT. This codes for CASSTGQLNTEAFF. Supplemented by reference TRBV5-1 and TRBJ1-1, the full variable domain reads KAGVTQTPRYLIKTRGQQVTLSCSPISGHRSVSWYQQTPGQGLQFLFEYFSETQRNKGNFPGRFSGRQFSNSRSEMNVSTLELGDSALYLCASSTGQLNTEAFFGQGTRLTVV.

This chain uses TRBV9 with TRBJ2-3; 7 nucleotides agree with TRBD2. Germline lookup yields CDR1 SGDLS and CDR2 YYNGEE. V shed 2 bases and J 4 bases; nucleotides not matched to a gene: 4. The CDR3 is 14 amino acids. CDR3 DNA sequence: TGTGCCAGCAGCGTCAGACTAGCATCAGATACGCAGTATTTT. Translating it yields CASSVRLASDTQYF.

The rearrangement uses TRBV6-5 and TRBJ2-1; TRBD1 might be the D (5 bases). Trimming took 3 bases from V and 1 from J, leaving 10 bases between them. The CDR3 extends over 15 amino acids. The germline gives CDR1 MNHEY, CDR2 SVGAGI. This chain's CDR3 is CASSYGAASYNEQFF. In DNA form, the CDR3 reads TGTGCCAGCAGTTATGGGGCGGCATCCTACAATGAGCAGTTCTTC.

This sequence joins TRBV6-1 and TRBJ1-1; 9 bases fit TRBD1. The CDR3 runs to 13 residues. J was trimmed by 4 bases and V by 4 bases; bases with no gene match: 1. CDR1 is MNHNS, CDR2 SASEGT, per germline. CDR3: CASSAGQGTEAFF. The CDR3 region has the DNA TGTGCCAGCAGTGCGGGACAGGGCACTGAAGCTTTCTTT.

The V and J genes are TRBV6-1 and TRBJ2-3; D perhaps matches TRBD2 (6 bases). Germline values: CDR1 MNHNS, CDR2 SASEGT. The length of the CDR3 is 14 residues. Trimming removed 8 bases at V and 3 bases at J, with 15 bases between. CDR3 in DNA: TGTGCCAGCCGAGCTAGCGCGTCGACAGATACGCAGTATTTT. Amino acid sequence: CASRASASTDTQYF.

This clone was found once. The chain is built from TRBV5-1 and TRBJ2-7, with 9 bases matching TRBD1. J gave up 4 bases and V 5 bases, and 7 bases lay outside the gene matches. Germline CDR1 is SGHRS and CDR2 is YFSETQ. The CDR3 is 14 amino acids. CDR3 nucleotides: TGCGCCAGCAGATACCGGGACAGGGAGTACGAGCAGTACTTC. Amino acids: CASRYRDREYEQYF.

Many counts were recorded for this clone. The CDR3 loop is CASSQEGSANTGELFF. The CDR3 bases are TGCGCCAGCAGTCAGGAGGGGAGCGCGAACACCGGGGAGCTGTTTTTT. The chain has TRBV5-1 and TRBJ2-2; maybe TRBD2 (6 bases). In germline, CDR1 is SGHRS, CDR2 YFSETQ. V was trimmed by 5 bases and J by 0 bases, leaving 14 bases between them. The CDR3 contains 16 residues.

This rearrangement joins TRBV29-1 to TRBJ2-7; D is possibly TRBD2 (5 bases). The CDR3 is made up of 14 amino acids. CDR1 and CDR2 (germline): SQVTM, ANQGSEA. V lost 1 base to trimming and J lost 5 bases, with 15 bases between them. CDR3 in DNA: TGCAGCGTTGAAGGCAGACTAAGTCCGCACGAGCAGTACTTC. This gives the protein CSVEGRLSPHEQYF.

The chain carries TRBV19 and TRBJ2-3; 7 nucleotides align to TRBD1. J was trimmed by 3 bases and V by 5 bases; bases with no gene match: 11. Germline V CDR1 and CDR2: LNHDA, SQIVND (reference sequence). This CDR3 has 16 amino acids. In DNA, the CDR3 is TGTGCCAGTAGTGACCCCCGGGACAGATGGACAGATACGCAGTATTTT. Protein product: CASSDPRDRWTDTQYF.

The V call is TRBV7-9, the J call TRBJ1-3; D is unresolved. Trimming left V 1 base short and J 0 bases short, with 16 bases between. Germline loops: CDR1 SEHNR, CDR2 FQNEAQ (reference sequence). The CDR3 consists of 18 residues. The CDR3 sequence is CASSLGEGSMSSGNTIYF. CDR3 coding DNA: TGTGCCAGCAGCTTAGGAGAAGGGAGTATGAGCTCTGGAAACACCATATATTTT.

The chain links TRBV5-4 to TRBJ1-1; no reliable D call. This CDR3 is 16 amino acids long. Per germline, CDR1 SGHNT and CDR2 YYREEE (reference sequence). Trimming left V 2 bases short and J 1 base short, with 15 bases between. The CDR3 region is CASSFPDTGKNTEAFF. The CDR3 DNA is TGTGCCAGCAGCTTCCCCGACACCGGGAAGAACACTGAAGCTTTCTTT. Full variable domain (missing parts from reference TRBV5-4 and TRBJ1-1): ETGVTQSPTHLIKTRGQQVTLRCSSQSGHNTVSWYQQALGQGPQFIFQYYREEENGRGNFPPRFSGLQFPNYSSELNVNALELDDSALYLCASSFPDTGKNTEAFFGQGTRLTVV.

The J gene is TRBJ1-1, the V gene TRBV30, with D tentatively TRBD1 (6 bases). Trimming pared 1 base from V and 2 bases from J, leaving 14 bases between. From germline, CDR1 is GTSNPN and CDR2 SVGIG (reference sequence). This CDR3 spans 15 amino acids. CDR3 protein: CAWSDAAGANTEAFF. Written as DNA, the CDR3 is TGTGCCTGGAGTGATGCGGCGGGGGCTAACACTGAAGCTTTCTTT.

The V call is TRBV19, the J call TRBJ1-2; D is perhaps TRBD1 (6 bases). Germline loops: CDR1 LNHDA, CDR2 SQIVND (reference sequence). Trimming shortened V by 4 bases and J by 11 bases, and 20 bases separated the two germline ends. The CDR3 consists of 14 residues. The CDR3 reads CASSKTGTSLTYTF. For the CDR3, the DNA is TGTGCCAGTAGTAAAACCGGGACATCCCTGACTTACACCTTC.

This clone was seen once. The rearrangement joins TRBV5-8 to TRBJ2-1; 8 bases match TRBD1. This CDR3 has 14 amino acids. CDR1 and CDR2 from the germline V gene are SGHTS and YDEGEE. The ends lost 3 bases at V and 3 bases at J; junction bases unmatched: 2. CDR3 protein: CASSSGQVYNEQFF. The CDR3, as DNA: TGTGCCAGCAGCTCGGGACAGGTCTACAATGAGCAGTTCTTC. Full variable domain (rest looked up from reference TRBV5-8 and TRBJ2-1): EAGVTQSPTHLIKTRGQQATLRCSPISGHTSVYWYQQALGLGLQFLLWYDEGEERNRGNFPPRFSGRQFPNYSSELNVNALELEDSALYLCASSSGQVYNEQFFGPGTRLTVL.

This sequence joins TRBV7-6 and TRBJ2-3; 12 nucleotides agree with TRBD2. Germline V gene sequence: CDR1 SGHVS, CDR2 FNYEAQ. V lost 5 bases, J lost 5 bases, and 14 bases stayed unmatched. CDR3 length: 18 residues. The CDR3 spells CASSALTSGGQSGDTQYF. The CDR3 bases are TGTGCCAGCAGCGCACTTACTAGCGGGGGGCAGAGCGGAGATACGCAGTATTTT.

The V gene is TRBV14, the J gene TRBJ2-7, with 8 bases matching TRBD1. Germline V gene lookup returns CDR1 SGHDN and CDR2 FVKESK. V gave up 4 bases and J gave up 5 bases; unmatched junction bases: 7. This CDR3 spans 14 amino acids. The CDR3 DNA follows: TGTGCCAGCAGCCTTTCAGGGGGCAAGGACGAGCAGTACTTC. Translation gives CASSLSGGKDEQYF.

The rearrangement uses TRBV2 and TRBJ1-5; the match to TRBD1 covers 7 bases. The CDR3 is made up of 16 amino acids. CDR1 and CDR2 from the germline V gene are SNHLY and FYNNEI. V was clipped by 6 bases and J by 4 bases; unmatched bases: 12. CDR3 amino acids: CASRAGDRAVNQPQHF. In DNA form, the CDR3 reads TGTGCCAGCAGGGCCGGCGACAGGGCGGTAAATCAGCCCCAGCATTTT.

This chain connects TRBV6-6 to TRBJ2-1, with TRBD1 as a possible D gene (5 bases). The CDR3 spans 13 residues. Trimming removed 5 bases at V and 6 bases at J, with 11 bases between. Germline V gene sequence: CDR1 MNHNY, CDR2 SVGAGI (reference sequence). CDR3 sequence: CASSPDQGNEQFF. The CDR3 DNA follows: TGTGCCAGCAGTCCAGATCAGGGCAATGAGCAGTTCTTC.

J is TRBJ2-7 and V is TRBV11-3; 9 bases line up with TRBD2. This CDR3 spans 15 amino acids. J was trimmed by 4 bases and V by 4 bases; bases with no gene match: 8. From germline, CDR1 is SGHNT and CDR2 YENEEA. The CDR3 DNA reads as TGTGCCAGCAGCTCCCGGGGTAGCGGGGGATACGAGCAGTACTTC. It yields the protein CASSSRGSGGYEQYF.

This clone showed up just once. In DNA form, the CDR3 reads TGCGCCAGCAGCTTGGCACTAGCGGGGGTCGATGAGCAGTTCTTC. Translation gives CASSLALAGVDEQFF. The chain recombines TRBV5-1 with TRBJ2-1; 11 positions match TRBD2. This CDR3 comprises 15 residues. With 0 bases clipped from V and 8 bases from J, the junction kept 4 bases outside the gene matches. Germline CDR1 and CDR2: SGHRS and YFSETQ.

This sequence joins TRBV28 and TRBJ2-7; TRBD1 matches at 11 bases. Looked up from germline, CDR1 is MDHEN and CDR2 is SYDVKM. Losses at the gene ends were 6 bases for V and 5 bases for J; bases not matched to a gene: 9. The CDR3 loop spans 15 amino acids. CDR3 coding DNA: TGTGCCAGCAGCGGCGGACAGGGGGCTGTCAACGAGCAGTACTTC. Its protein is CASSGGQGAVNEQYF.